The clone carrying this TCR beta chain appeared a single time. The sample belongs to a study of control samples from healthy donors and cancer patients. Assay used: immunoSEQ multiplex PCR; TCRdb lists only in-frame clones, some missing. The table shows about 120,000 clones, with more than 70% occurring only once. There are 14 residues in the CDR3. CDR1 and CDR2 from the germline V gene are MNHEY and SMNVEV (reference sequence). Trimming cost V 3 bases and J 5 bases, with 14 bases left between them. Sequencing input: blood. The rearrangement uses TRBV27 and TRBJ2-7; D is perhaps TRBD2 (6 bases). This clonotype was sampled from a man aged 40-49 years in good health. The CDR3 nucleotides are TGTGCCAGCAGTTTCCGGGGGAATTTCCACGAGCAGTACTTC. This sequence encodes CASSFRGNFHEQYF.